The rows below give T cell receptor beta chains drawn from one sample of a study of T cell responses to AZD1222 COVID-19 vaccine. The assay was immunoSEQ multiplex PCR, and TCRdb's table has in-frame clones only and misses some. Among roughly 80,000 clones listed, roughly 87% were seen once. The source material was peripheral blood, sampled on day 0 of MenACWY control vaccination. Receptor source: an adult in good health. CDR3s include the opening cysteine and the closing phenylalanine or tryptophan. The order of the fields is V gene, J gene, D gene, clone size, CDR3 protein, CDR3 DNA. A D gene is named only where the DNA matches it firmly. Only some rows state a clone size, as once, few, many or a class for expanded clones.

>TRBV6-5|TRBJ1-2|TRBD1|once
CASRPDRESYYGYTF
TGTGCCAGCAGACCCGACAGGGAATCTTACTATGGCTACACCTTC
>TRBV19|TRBJ1-1|TRBD1|-
CASSIAPGTGTEAFF
TGTGCCAGTAGTATAGCCCCTGGGACAGGGACTGAAGCTTTCTTT
>TRBV2|TRBJ1-2|-|-
CASTPGLSGYTF
TGTGCCAGCACCCCGGGCTTATCCGGCTACACCTTC
>TRBV6-5|TRBJ1-3|-|-
CASSYSRTVGNTIYF
TGTGCCAGCAGTTACTCGAGGACAGTTGGAAACACCATATATTTT
>TRBV7-2|TRBJ2-3|-|-
CASSSPLRDTQYF
TGTGCCAGCAGCTCCCCTCTCCGGGATACGCAGTATTTT
>TRBV3-1/TRBV3-2|TRBJ1-1|-|-
CASSRTEGRNTEAFF
TGTGCCAGCAGCCGAACGGAGGGGCGGAACACTGAAGCTTTCTTT
>TRBV7-9|TRBJ1-1|TRBD1|-
CASSLQQGGTEAFF
TGTGCCAGCAGCCTACAACAGGGGGGTACTGAAGCTTTCTTT
>TRBV28|TRBJ2-6|-|-
CASSSFEGRSISGANVLTF
TGTGCCAGCAGTTCCTTCGAAGGCAGAAGTATCTCTGGGGCCAACGTCCTGACTTTC
>TRBV25-1|TRBJ1-5|TRBD1|-
CANWAGGNSNQPQHF
TGTGCCAACTGGGCAGGGGGAAATAGCAATCAGCCCCAGCATTTT
>TRBV29-1|TRBJ2-2|TRBD1|-
CSAGQGSISNTGELFF
TGCAGCGCCGGACAGGGGTCGATTTCGAACACCGGGGAGCTGTTTTTT
>TRBV9|TRBJ2-3|-|-
CASSTDTQYF
TGTGCCAGCAGCACAGATACGCAGTATTTT
>TRBV6-5|TRBJ1-2|TRBD1|-
CASSLQGAANYGYTF
TGTGCCAGCAGCTTACAGGGGGCCGCTAACTATGGCTACACCTTC
>TRBV2|TRBJ2-4|-|-
CASSASETDIQYF
TGTGCCAGCAGTGCTAGCGAGACAGACATTCAGTACTTC
>TRBV7-9|TRBJ2-1|-|-
CASSQTVKQFF
TGTGCCAGCAGTCAGACAGTCAAGCAGTTCTTC
>TRBV6-5|TRBJ1-3|TRBD1|-
CASSRDRGNTIYF
TGTGCCAGCAGCCGGGACAGGGGAAACACCATATATTTT
>TRBV11-2|TRBJ2-3|TRBD2|-
CASSFGAGGPTDTQYF
TGTGCCAGCAGCTTCGGAGCGGGGGGCCCCACAGATACGCAGTATTTT
>TRBV24-1|TRBJ2-7|TRBD2|few
CATSDSYTRLAGGNYEQYF
TGTGCCACCAGTGATTCCTATACTCGCCTAGCGGGGGGTAACTACGAGCAGTACTTC
>TRBV18|TRBJ1-5|TRBD1|-
CASSPDRVNQPQHF
TGTGCCAGCTCGCCGGACAGGGTCAATCAGCCCCAGCATTTT
>TRBV11-3|TRBJ2-2|TRBD2|-
CASSSGGSGTGELFF
TGTGCCAGCAGCTCCGGGGGGTCGGGCACCGGGGAGCTGTTTTTT
>TRBV5-4|TRBJ2-1|TRBD1|-
CASSLAPQGAGNEQFF
TGTGCCAGCAGCTTGGCCCCACAGGGGGCGGGGAATGAGCAGTTCTTC
>TRBV7-9|TRBJ2-1|-|-
CTSSHSRNEQFF
TGTACCAGCAGCCACAGTAGAAATGAGCAGTTCTTC
>TRBV14|TRBJ1-1|-|-
CASSQEYEAFF
TGTGCCAGCAGCCAAGAGTATGAAGCTTTCTTT
>TRBV7-2|TRBJ1-5|-|-
CASSLLGDQPQHF
TGTGCCAGCAGCTTACTGGGGGATCAGCCCCAGCATTTT
>TRBV29-1|TRBJ2-4|TRBD2|-
CSVEAGEILASGGRNIQYF
TGCAGCGTTGAAGCGGGGGAGATACTAGCGTCGGGGGGTCGCAACATTCAGTACTTC
>TRBV21-1|TRBJ2-5|-|few
CASPPTSRFETQYF
TGTGCCAGCCCTCCGACTAGTAGGTTTGAGACCCAGTACTTC
>TRBV24-1|TRBJ2-2|-|-
CATSPDRNTGELFF
TGTGCCACCAGTCCAGACCGGAACACCGGGGAGCTGTTTTTT
>TRBV18|TRBJ1-1|-|-
CASSPGFDTFF
TGTGCCAGCTCACCAGGGTTTGATACTTTCTTT